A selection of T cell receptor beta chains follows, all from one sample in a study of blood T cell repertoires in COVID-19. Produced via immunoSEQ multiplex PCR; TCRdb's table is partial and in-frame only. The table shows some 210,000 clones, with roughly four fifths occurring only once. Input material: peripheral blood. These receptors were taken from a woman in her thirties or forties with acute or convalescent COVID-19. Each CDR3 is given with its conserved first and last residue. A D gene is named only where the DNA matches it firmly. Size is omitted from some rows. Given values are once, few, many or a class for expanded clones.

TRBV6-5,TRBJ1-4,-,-,CASSLGGTNEKLFF,TGTGCCAGCAGCCTCGGGGGAACTAATGAAAAACTGTTTTTT
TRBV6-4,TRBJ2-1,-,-,CASTLGNEQFF,TGTGCCAGCACCCTAGGCAATGAGCAGTTCTTC
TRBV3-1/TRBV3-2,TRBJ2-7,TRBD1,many,CASSPGTAVGQYF,TGTGCCAGCAGCCCTGGGACAGCCGTTGGGCAGTACTTC
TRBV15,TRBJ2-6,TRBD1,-,CATSNNRGISLAGANVLTF,TGTGCCACCAGCAATAACAGGGGAATCTCATTGGCTGGGGCCAACGTCCTGACTTTC
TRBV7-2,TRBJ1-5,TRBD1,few,CASSLLGQIKWPQHF,TGTGCCAGCAGCTTGTTGGGACAGATCAAATGGCCCCAGCATTTT
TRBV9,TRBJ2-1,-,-,CASSASSRDFAYNEQFF,TGTGCCAGCAGCGCTAGTTCCCGGGACTTCGCCTACAATGAGCAGTTCTTC
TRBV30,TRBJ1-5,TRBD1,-,CAWAWDRVGPQHF,TGTGCCTGGGCCTGGGACAGGGTGGGGCCCCAGCATTTT
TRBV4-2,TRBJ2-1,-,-,CASSQPGSSYNEQFF,TGTGCCAGCAGCCAACCGGGGAGCTCCTACAATGAGCAGTTCTTC
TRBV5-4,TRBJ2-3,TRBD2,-,CASSTGTSGTDTQYF,TGTGCCAGCAGCACCGGGACTAGCGGCACAGATACGCAGTATTTT
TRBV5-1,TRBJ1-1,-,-,CASSYPQENTEAFF,TGCGCCAGCAGCTATCCACAGGAGAACACTGAAGCTTTCTTT
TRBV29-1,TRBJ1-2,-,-,CSVQGRTGTASYGYTF,TGCAGCGTTCAGGGGCGTACAGGGACCGCCTCCTATGGCTACACCTTC
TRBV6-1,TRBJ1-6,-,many,CASSEQGGDNSPLHF,TGTGCCAGCAGTGAACAGGGAGGGGATAATTCACCCCTCCACTTT
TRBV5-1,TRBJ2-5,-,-,CASRITGSQETQYF,TGCGCCAGCAGGATAACAGGGTCCCAAGAGACCCAGTACTTC
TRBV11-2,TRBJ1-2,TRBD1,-,CASRPTGGPRDGYTF,TGTGCCAGCAGACCGACAGGGGGCCCCAGGGATGGCTACACCTTC
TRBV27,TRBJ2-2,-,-,CASSLAAGELFF,TGTGCCAGCAGTTTGGCGGCCGGGGAGCTGTTTTTT
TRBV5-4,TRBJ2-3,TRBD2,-,CASSGTGRGVDTQYF,TGTGCCAGCAGCGGGACGGGGCGGGGGGTGGATACGCAGTATTTT
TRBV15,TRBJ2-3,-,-,CATRTVRGTQYF,TGTGCCACACGGACCGTCAGGGGTACGCAGTATTTT
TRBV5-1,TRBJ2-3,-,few,CASSEGGLTDTQYF,TGCGCCAGCAGCGAGGGGGGGCTTACAGATACGCAGTATTTT
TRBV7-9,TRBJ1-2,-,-,CASSISTGLNYGYTF,TGTGCCAGCAGCATTTCGACAGGACTGAACTATGGCTACACCTTC
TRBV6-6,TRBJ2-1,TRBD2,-,CASSRTSGRASRLNEQFF,TGTGCCAGCAGTCGGACTAGCGGGAGGGCCTCTCGTCTCAATGAGCAGTTCTTC
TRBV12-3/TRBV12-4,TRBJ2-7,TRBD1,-,CASSFGTGEQYF,TGTGCCAGCAGTTTTGGGACAGGGGAGCAGTACTTC
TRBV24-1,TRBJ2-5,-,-,CATSDFDTQETQYF,TGTGCCACCAGTGATTTCGACACCCAAGAGACCCAGTACTTC
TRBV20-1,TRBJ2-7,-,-,CSASEHYEQYF,TGCAGTGCTAGCGAGCACTACGAGCAGTACTTC
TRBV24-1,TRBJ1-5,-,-,CATSDSGFGIQGPQPQHF,TGTGCCACCAGTGATTCGGGATTTGGGATACAGGGACCCCAGCCCCAGCATTTT
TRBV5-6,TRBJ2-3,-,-,CASSFRLASWPSTDTQYF,TGTGCCAGCAGCTTTCGGCTAGCGAGCTGGCCTAGCACAGATACGCAGTATTTT